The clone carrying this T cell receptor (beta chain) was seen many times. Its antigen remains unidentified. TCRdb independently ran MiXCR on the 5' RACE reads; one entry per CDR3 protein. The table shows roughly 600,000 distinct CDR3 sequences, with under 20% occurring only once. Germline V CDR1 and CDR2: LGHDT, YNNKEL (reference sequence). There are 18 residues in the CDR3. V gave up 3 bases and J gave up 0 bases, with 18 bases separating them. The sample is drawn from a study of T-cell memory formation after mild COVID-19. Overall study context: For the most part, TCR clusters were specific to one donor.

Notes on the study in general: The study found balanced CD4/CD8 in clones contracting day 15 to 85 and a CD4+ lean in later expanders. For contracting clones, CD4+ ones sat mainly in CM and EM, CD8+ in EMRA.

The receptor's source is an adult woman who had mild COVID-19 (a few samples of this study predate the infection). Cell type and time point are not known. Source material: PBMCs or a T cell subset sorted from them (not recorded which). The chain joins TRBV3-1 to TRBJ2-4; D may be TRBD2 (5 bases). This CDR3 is CASSQWYGERLAKNIQYF. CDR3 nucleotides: TGTGCCAGCAGCCAGTGGTACGGGGAGCGTTTAGCCAAAAACATTCAGTACTTC.